These T cell receptor beta chains were read from a single sample in a study of blood T cell repertoires in COVID-19. Assay: immunoSEQ multiplex PCR; the TCRdb copy retains only in-frame clones and omits some. Here the sample spans 200,000 to 300,000 clones, about 85% being singletons. The specimen sequenced was peripheral blood. Every receptor here comes from a man in his sixties with acute or convalescent COVID-19. The conserved cysteine and the conserved F or W are not part of the CDR3 here.

j_call v_call cdr3_aa
TRBJ2-1 TRBV6-5 ATNRGGPYNEQF
TRBJ1-1 TRBV18 ASSPPSGGMNTEAF
TRBJ2-7 TRBV6-6 ASRGGQAYEQY
TRBJ2-2 TRBV5-4 ASSFGTGGSTGELF
TRBJ2-5 TRBV19 ASSFGLAGVETQY
TRBJ2-5 TRBV19 ASSGGGSLLTQY
TRBJ1-5 TRBV28 ASRAGGQPQH
TRBJ2-7 TRBV11-2 ASSLERQGGYEQY
TRBJ1-2 TRBV7-2 ASSLAKGSGNYGYT
TRBJ2-5 TRBV6-5 ASTPLAGKETQY
TRBJ2-7 TRBV27 ASSRREGDEQY
TRBJ1-2 TRBV18 ASSPPWGQGRDGYT
TRBJ2-1 TRBV7-8 ASSESSGGDYNEQF
TRBJ1-6 TRBV28 ASSSGSSYNSPLH
TRBJ1-1 TRBV5-5 ASTLGGTVNTEAF
TRBJ2-1 TRBV10-2 ASIFRIGGNNEQF
TRBJ1-1 TRBV7-3 ASSPYGGHTEAF
TRBJ1-1 TRBV6-5 ASRNRGYTEAF
TRBJ2-2 TRBV7-2 ASSLVSGGNTGELF
TRBJ1-1 TRBV5-1 ASSLERGLNTEAF
TRBJ2-3 TRBV6-5 ASRGLAASTDTQY
TRBJ2-2 TRBV15 ATPGADRAGGNTGELF
TRBJ2-1 TRBV9 ASSPRLAPSTRYNEQF
TRBJ2-7 TRBV5-1 ASSLAGTGNNEQY
TRBJ2-1 TRBV11-2 ASSPIMSFLRANEQF
TRBJ2-1 TRBV3-1/TRBV3-2 ASSQDFARGGPYNEQF
TRBJ1-2 TRBV5-1 ASSPIQTGYGYT
TRBJ2-3 TRBV6-2/TRBV6-3 ASSYFGRGADTQY
TRBJ2-1 TRBV3-1/TRBV3-2 ASSQPGPGSEQF
TRBJ2-3 TRBV7-7 ASSLAGDPFLY
TRBJ1-1 TRBV25-1 ASSESGGEAF
TRBJ1-2 TRBV5-1 ASSLAPDRGGKGYT
TRBJ1-6 TRBV4-1 ASSQPLKGNSPLH
TRBJ2-1 TRBV9 ASSVSGTSAGWNEQF
TRBJ2-2 TRBV4-1 ASSQGTGLAGAPGTGELF
TRBJ1-6 TRBV9 ASSVGNNSPLH
TRBJ1-5 TRBV5-5 ASSSLGGGTNQPQH
TRBJ1-1 TRBV6-5 ASSYPPVAF
TRBJ2-3 TRBV18 ASSQTSGISTDTQY
TRBJ1-2 TRBV6-6 ASSYSGGNNYGYT
TRBJ1-6 TRBV13 ASSLHRVSPLH
TRBJ2-6 TRBV5-1 ASSPDRGSSGANVLT
TRBJ2-7 TRBV9 ASSVRDRPYEQY
TRBJ1-2 TRBV6-2/TRBV6-3 ASSYRTGWTYGYT
TRBJ2-1 TRBV28 ASRRVPGQGVPRNEQF
TRBJ2-3 TRBV18 ASSSGGDTQY
TRBJ1-2 TRBV29-1 SVGDNYGYT
TRBJ2-7 TRBV7-9 ASSIQGVSSYEQY
TRBJ2-1 TRBV7-3 ASSPMSGEQF
TRBJ1-5 TRBV2 ASRGQGNQPQH
TRBJ2-5 TRBV9 ASSVATSGRSGTQY
TRBJ2-7 TRBV6-6 ASREGLAGGPH
TRBJ2-2 TRBV6-4 ASSPTGTGHTGELF
TRBJ2-1 TRBV7-2 ASSFTSGHTSSYNEQF
TRBJ1-6 TRBV20-1 SASRQGGNSPLH
TRBJ1-6 TRBV25-1 ASSEGTGVYNSPLH
TRBJ2-3 TRBV7-9 ASSLAFSTPSTDTQY
TRBJ1-2 TRBV10-3 AISEGVNLNYGYT
TRBJ2-7 TRBV10-1 ASRWKGLAGYEQY